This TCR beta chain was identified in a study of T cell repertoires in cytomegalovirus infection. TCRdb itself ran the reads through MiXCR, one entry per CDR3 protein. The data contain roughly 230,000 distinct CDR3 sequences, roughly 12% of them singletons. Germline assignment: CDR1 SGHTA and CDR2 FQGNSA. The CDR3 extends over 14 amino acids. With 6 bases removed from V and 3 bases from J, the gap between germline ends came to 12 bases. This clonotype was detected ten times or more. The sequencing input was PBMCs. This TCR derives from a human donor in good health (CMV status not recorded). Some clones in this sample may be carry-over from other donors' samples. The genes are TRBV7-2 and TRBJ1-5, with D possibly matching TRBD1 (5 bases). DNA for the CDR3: TGTGCCAGCAGTTTAAACAGGTACAATCAGCCCCAGCATTTT. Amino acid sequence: CASSLNRYNQPQHF.